This T cell receptor beta chain was found in a study of blood T cell repertoires in COVID-19. The wider study: The analysed material was cDNA or gDNA that came from T cells, B-cell-depleted T cells, or PBMCs.

Method: immunoSEQ multiplex PCR; TCRdb's copy keeps in-frame clones and lacks some. The repertoire holds about 280,000 clones, with around 87% as singletons. Clinical history as reported by participants underpinned cohort assignment. CDR3 length: 16 residues. J was trimmed by 4 bases and V by 1 base; bases with no gene match: 10. CDR1 is SGHRS and CDR2 is YFSETQ in the germline V gene. The V call is TRBV5-1, the J call TRBJ2-7; 8 nucleotides match TRBD2. What was sequenced was PBMCs or T cells enriched from blood (not recorded which). This TCR was recovered from a woman aged 18-29 years with acute COVID-19. DNA for the CDR3: TGCGCCAGCAGCTTGCTTAGCGGGACCCCGCCTTACGAGCAGTACTTC. Its translation: CASSLLSGTPPYEQYF.